The source of this T cell receptor beta chain is a study of blood T cell repertoires in COVID-19. The CDR3 runs 17 residues. Unmatched junction bases numbered 12, after V lost 4 bases and J lost 4 bases. The V gene's germline CDR1 is SGHKS and CDR2 YYEKEE (reference sequence). Authors' methods: Amplification from reference gene primers served as the basis for estimated nucleated cell counts. Assay used: immunoSEQ multiplex PCR; TCRdb lists only in-frame clones, some missing. V and J calls and clone size follow that table, whereas D and trimming were derived from the DNA. The table shows around 100,000 clones, with more than 75% occurring only once.

V usage is TRBV5-5 and J usage is TRBJ2-5; 11 bases are a match to TRBD1. Sequenced sample: peripheral blood. This sequence was found in a man in his 70s with acute or convalescent COVID-19. CDR3 nucleotides: TGTGCCAGCAGCCTCGGACAGGGGGCGCTTGTAGGAGAGACCCAGTACTTC. Its translation is CASSLGQGALVGETQYF.